In this sample, the clone carrying this T cell receptor beta chain turned up a few times. The data were obtained in a study of blood T cell repertoires in COVID-19. The wider study: T cells, B-cell-depleted T cells, or PBMCs supplied cDNA or gDNA.

V dropped 1 base and J dropped 4; count of bases not matched to a gene: 2. This CDR3 is 14 amino acids long. Germline V CDR1 and CDR2: MNHNS, SASEGT. TCRdb's table, derived via immunoSEQ multiplex PCR, lists solely in-frame clones and lacks some. This sample carries some 87,000 clones, approximately 88% of them seen once, and the ten largest clones take approximately 3.6%. The TCR comes from a woman in her seventies with acute or convalescent COVID-19. The chain joins TRBV6-1 to TRBJ2-3; TRBD2 agrees at 7 bases. Sequencing was performed on peripheral blood. The CDR3 here is CASSEGGSADTQYF. The CDR3 bases are TGTGCCAGCAGTGAAGGCGGGAGTGCAGATACGCAGTATTTT.